The entry below describes one T cell receptor beta chain. Its target is not known. TCRdb called the 5' RACE reads again in MiXCR, with one record for every CDR3 protein. The sample carries under 650,000 distinct CDR3 sequences, roughly 18% recorded once. This sample was included in a study of T-cell memory formation after mild COVID-19. General study findings and limits: Pre-infection memory held some responding clones, suggesting pre-existing cross-reactive T cells responded. Clones contracting over day 15 to 85 were CD4/CD8 balanced, with later expanders leaning CD4+.

The sequencing sample was made of PBMCs or a T cell subset sorted from them (not recorded which). The clonotype originates from an adult woman who had mild COVID-19 (a few samples of this study predate the infection). Cell type and time point are not known.

CDR3 DNA: TGCAGTGCTAGAGATCTCAGGAAGGCCTTCTCCTACGAGCAGTACTTC. This gives the protein CSARDLRKAFSYEQYF. The chain is built from TRBV20-1 and TRBJ2-7, with D unclear. The CDR3 spans 16 residues. Germline values: CDR1 DFQATT, CDR2 SNEGSKA (reference sequence). The V gene lost 0 bases and the J gene lost 0 bases, with 15 bases spanning the gap.